This T cell receptor beta chain was retrieved from a study of cytomegalovirus exposure and HLA in healthy donors. Study as a whole: Among around 400 genotyped donors, around 77% fell in the Caucasian-associated ancestry cluster. Study-wide results and limits: Sequencing likely produced, as an artifact, a cluster of highly shared sequence variants.

Each donor's status was that of a healthy bone marrow donor. With 60 Vbeta and 13 Jbeta primers, the PCR was carried out. Profiling relied on immunoSEQ multiplex PCR, and the TCRdb table lists in-frame clones only, not all of them. The repertoire includes around 200,000 clones, around 81% of them detected once, and roughly a tenth sits in the top ten. Turning to this clone: The antigen is unknown.

CDR3 length: 15 amino acids. From germline, CDR1 is SGHAT and CDR2 FQNNGV. V dropped 0 bases and J dropped 8; count of bases not matched to a gene: 4. The rearrangement uses TRBV11-2 and TRBJ1-6; 7 nucleotides agree with TRBD1. The receptor was derived from a woman in her forties or fifties in good health and CMV-seropositive. The sample consisted of PBMCs. The CDR3 DNA sequence: TGTGCCAGCAGCTTAGAGGGACAGTTGTATTCACCCCTCCACTTT. It codes for CASSLEGQLYSPLHF.